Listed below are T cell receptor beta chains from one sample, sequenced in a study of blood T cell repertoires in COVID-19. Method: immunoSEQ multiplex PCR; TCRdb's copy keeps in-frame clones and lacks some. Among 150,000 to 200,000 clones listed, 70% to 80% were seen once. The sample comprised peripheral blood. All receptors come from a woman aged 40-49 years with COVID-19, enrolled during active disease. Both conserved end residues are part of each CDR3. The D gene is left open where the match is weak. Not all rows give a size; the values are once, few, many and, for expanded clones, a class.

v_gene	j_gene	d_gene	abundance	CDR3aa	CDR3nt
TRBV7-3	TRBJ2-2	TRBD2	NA	CASSPYSGGAGELFF	TGTGCCAGCAGCCCCTATAGCGGGGGGGCGGGGGAGCTGTTTTTT
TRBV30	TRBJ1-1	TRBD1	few	CAWSFDRVTEAFF	TGTGCCTGGAGTTTTGACAGGGTGACTGAAGCTTTCTTT
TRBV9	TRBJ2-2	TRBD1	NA	CASSAGQGTGELFF	TGTGCCAGCAGCGCGGGACAGGGAACCGGGGAGCTGTTTTTT
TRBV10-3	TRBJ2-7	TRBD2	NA	CATTSGGDYEQYF	TGTGCCACTACTAGCGGGGGGGATTACGAGCAGTACTTC
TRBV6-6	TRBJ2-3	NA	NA	CASGRPYTDTQYF	TGTGCCAGCGGCAGGCCTTACACAGATACGCAGTATTTT
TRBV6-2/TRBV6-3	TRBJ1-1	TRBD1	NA	CASSYLGTGGTEAFF	TGTGCCAGCAGTTACCTCGGGACAGGGGGGACTGAAGCTTTCTTT
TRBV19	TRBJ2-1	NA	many	CASSMGSSYNEQFF	TGTGCCAGTAGTATGGGGAGCTCCTACAATGAGCAGTTCTTC
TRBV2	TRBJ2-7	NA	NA	CASSPFHEQYF	TGTGCCAGCAGCCCCTTTCACGAGCAGTACTTC
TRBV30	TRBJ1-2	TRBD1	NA	CAWSPGTGYGYTF	TGTGCCTGGAGTCCCGGGACAGGGTATGGCTACACCTTC
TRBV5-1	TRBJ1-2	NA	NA	CASSLVRGTDGYTF	TGCGCCAGCAGCTTGGTTAGGGGTACGGATGGCTACACCTTC
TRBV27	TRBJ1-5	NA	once	CASSLLGYNTDQPQHF	TGTGCCAGCAGTTTATTGGGCTATAATACTGATCAGCCCCAGCATTTT
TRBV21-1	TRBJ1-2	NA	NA	CASSKAGLGTVYGYTF	TGTGCCAGCAGCAAAGCGGGGCTGGGGACAGTATATGGCTACACCTTC
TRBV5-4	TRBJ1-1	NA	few	CASSSATRMNTEAFF	TGTGCCAGCAGCTCGGCGACACGGATGAACACTGAAGCTTTCTTT
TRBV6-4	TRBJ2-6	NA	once	CASRPGSSGANVLTF	TGTGCCAGCAGGCCGGGGTCCTCTGGGGCCAACGTCCTGACTTTC
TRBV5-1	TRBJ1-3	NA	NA	CASSLAAGKDGTIYF	TGCGCCAGCAGCTTGGCCGCAGGGAAGGACGGCACCATATATTTT
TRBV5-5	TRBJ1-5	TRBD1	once	CASSLAGTVYSNQPQHF	TGTGCCAGCAGCTTGGCCGGGACAGTCTATAGCAATCAGCCCCAGCATTTT
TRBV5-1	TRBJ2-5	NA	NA	CASGAQQETQYF	TGCGCCAGCGGAGCCCAACAAGAGACCCAGTACTTC
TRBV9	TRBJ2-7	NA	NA	CASSVGQGNWYEQYF	TGTGCCAGCAGCGTAGGTCAGGGGAATTGGTACGAGCAGTACTTC
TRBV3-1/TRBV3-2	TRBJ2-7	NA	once	CASSQQGQGHEQYF	TGTGCCAGCAGCCAACAAGGCCAGGGCCACGAGCAGTACTTC